These T cell receptor beta chains were read from a single sample in a study of blood T cell repertoires in COVID-19. Sequenced by immunoSEQ multiplex PCR; TCRdb stores in-frame clones only, minus some. In the table there are 150,000 to 200,000 clones, just over 85% of which are singletons. Sequences were obtained from PBMCs or T cells enriched from blood (not recorded which). Receptors were obtained from a young woman who had recovered from COVID-19. CDR3s include the opening cysteine and the closing phenylalanine or tryptophan. A D gene is named only where the DNA matches it firmly. Clone size, where shown, is once, few, many, or a class for clones that have expanded.

cdr3_length: 13
j_call: TRBJ1-1
d_call: NA
clone_size: few
v_call: TRBV7-9
cdr3_nt: TGTGCCAGCAGCTTACCACAGAACACTGAAGCTTTCTTT
cdr3_aa: CASSLPQNTEAFF

cdr3_length: 16
j_call: TRBJ2-7
d_call: NA
clone_size: NA
v_call: TRBV27
cdr3_nt: TGTGCCAGCAGTTTATCGTGGGCCGTGAAAAGTTACGAGCAGTACTTC
cdr3_aa: CASSLSWAVKSYEQYF

cdr3_length: 15
j_call: TRBJ2-7
d_call: NA
clone_size: NA
v_call: TRBV6-2/TRBV6-3
cdr3_nt: TGTGCCAGCAGTTACGAGCCCCGCGGACTCTACGAGCAGTACTTC
cdr3_aa: CASSYEPRGLYEQYF

cdr3_length: 13
j_call: TRBJ2-7
d_call: NA
clone_size: NA
v_call: TRBV7-2
cdr3_nt: TGTGCCAGCAGCTCCAGGGTCTTCTACGAGCAGTACTTC
cdr3_aa: CASSSRVFYEQYF

cdr3_length: 14
j_call: TRBJ1-1
d_call: NA
clone_size: NA
v_call: TRBV18
cdr3_nt: TGTGCCAGCTCACCACAGAGGATGAACACTGAAGCTTTCTTT
cdr3_aa: CASSPQRMNTEAFF

cdr3_length: 15
j_call: TRBJ2-2
d_call: NA
clone_size: NA
v_call: TRBV19
cdr3_nt: TGTGCCAGTAGTAACCGAGGAGCGAACACCGGGGAGCTGTTTTTT
cdr3_aa: CASSNRGANTGELFF

cdr3_length: 16
j_call: TRBJ2-6
d_call: NA
clone_size: NA
v_call: TRBV6-4
cdr3_nt: TGTGCCAGCAGTGAATACAGACACCCTGGGGCCAACGTCCTGACTTTC
cdr3_aa: CASSEYRHPGANVLTF

cdr3_length: 14
j_call: TRBJ2-7
d_call: TRBD1
clone_size: NA
v_call: TRBV6-5
cdr3_nt: TGTGCCAGCAGCCCCGACAGGGTACCCTACGAGCAGTACTTC
cdr3_aa: CASSPDRVPYEQYF

cdr3_length: 15
j_call: TRBJ2-5
d_call: NA
clone_size: NA
v_call: TRBV24-1
cdr3_nt: TGTGCCACCAGTGTTCGTGGGGCGCGCCAAGAGACCCAGTACTTC
cdr3_aa: CATSVRGARQETQYF

cdr3_length: 12
j_call: TRBJ1-1
d_call: NA
clone_size: NA
v_call: TRBV11-3
cdr3_nt: TGTGCCAGCAGCTCGGGGAACACTGAAGCTTTCTTT
cdr3_aa: CASSSGNTEAFF

cdr3_length: 13
j_call: TRBJ1-1
d_call: NA
clone_size: NA
v_call: TRBV20-1
cdr3_nt: TGCAGTGCTAGTGACCCCTCGAACACTGAAGCTTTCTTT
cdr3_aa: CSASDPSNTEAFF

cdr3_length: 15
j_call: TRBJ2-1
d_call: TRBD2
clone_size: NA
v_call: TRBV6-2/TRBV6-3
cdr3_nt: TGTGCCAGCAGCCCGGGACTACCTGCTAGGAATGAGCAGTTCTTC
cdr3_aa: CASSPGLPARNEQFF

cdr3_length: 15
j_call: TRBJ1-5
d_call: TRBD1
clone_size: NA
v_call: TRBV27
cdr3_nt: TGTGCCAGCAGTCCGTGGACAGGGGGGAGTCAGCCCCAGCATTTT
cdr3_aa: CASSPWTGGSQPQHF

cdr3_length: 18
j_call: TRBJ2-7
d_call: TRBD1
clone_size: NA
v_call: TRBV9
cdr3_nt: TGTGCCAGCAGCACTCGGACAGGGGGGACCATAGATCCCTACGAGCAGTACTTC
cdr3_aa: CASSTRTGGTIDPYEQYF

cdr3_length: 12
j_call: TRBJ1-1
d_call: NA
clone_size: NA
v_call: TRBV7-9
cdr3_nt: TGTGCCAGCAGCTCCACAATCTCTGAAGCTTTCTTT
cdr3_aa: CASSSTISEAFF

cdr3_length: 13
j_call: TRBJ2-7
d_call: NA
clone_size: NA
v_call: TRBV5-1
cdr3_nt: TGCGCCAGCAGCTTGGCCATCTCCTACGAGCAGTACTTC
cdr3_aa: CASSLAISYEQYF

cdr3_length: 15
j_call: TRBJ2-7
d_call: NA
clone_size: NA
v_call: TRBV2
cdr3_nt: TGTGCCAGCAGCGGCGGCCTAATAGTAGCCTCAGAGCAGTACTTC
cdr3_aa: CASSGGLIVASEQYF

cdr3_length: 15
j_call: TRBJ2-3
d_call: TRBD2
clone_size: many
v_call: TRBV6-5
cdr3_nt: TGTGCCAGCACCACACTAGCGGGGGGGCCAGATACGCAGTATTTT
cdr3_aa: CASTTLAGGPDTQYF

cdr3_length: 19
j_call: TRBJ1-2
d_call: NA
clone_size: NA
v_call: TRBV5-6
cdr3_nt: TGTGCCAGCAGCTTGACGGGCATCTACCGCGGACAGTCTAACTATGGCTACACCTTC
cdr3_aa: CASSLTGIYRGQSNYGYTF

cdr3_length: 14
j_call: TRBJ1-5
d_call: NA
clone_size: NA
v_call: TRBV19
cdr3_nt: TGTGCCAGTAGTATATCTTACAGACCCCAGCCCCAGCATTTT
cdr3_aa: CASSISYRPQPQHF

cdr3_length: 13
j_call: TRBJ2-7
d_call: TRBD1
clone_size: NA
v_call: TRBV27
cdr3_nt: TGTGCCAGCACCTTTGGACAGGGCTACGAGCAGTACTTC
cdr3_aa: CASTFGQGYEQYF

cdr3_length: 14
j_call: TRBJ1-2
d_call: NA
clone_size: NA
v_call: TRBV4-3
cdr3_nt: TGCGCCAGCAGCCCCGGCCGGGGAACCTATGGCTACACCTTC
cdr3_aa: CASSPGRGTYGYTF

cdr3_length: 14
j_call: TRBJ1-2
d_call: NA
clone_size: NA
v_call: TRBV5-4
cdr3_nt: TGTGCCAGCAGCCACCACGCGGGAAGGGTGGGCTACACCTTC
cdr3_aa: CASSHHAGRVGYTF

cdr3_length: 16
j_call: TRBJ2-1
d_call: NA
clone_size: NA
v_call: TRBV7-6
cdr3_nt: TGTGCCAGCAGCTTAGCGTATTTCAGCTCCTACAATGAGCAGTTCTTC
cdr3_aa: CASSLAYFSSYNEQFF

cdr3_length: 15
j_call: TRBJ2-5
d_call: TRBD2
clone_size: NA
v_call: TRBV19
cdr3_nt: TGTGCCAGTAGTCCTACCGGGACTAAGCAAGAGACCCAGTACTTC
cdr3_aa: CASSPTGTKQETQYF

cdr3_length: 15
j_call: TRBJ1-6
d_call: NA
clone_size: NA
v_call: TRBV19
cdr3_nt: TGTGCCAGTTCAAACCAACTGAGCTATAATTCACCCCTCCACTTT
cdr3_aa: CASSNQLSYNSPLHF

cdr3_length: 13
j_call: TRBJ1-6
d_call: NA
clone_size: NA
v_call: TRBV7-9
cdr3_nt: TGTGCCAGCAGCTTCGGCGGGGACTCACCCCTCCACTTT
cdr3_aa: CASSFGGDSPLHF

cdr3_length: 16
j_call: TRBJ2-1
d_call: TRBD2
clone_size: NA
v_call: TRBV27
cdr3_nt: TGTGCCAGCAGTTTATTAGGAGCGGGAGTTCAGCCTGAGCAGTTCTTC
cdr3_aa: CASSLLGAGVQPEQFF

cdr3_length: 18
j_call: TRBJ2-1
d_call: TRBD2
clone_size: NA
v_call: TRBV5-1
cdr3_nt: TGCGCCAGCAGCTTGGCGCCAGCGGGGTTAAGCTCCTACAATGAGCAGTTCTTC
cdr3_aa: CASSLAPAGLSSYNEQFF

cdr3_length: 18
j_call: TRBJ2-6
d_call: NA
clone_size: NA
v_call: TRBV24-1
cdr3_nt: TGTGCCACCAGTGACGGGGGAGGAGTGTCCTCTGGGGCCAACGTCCTGACTTTC
cdr3_aa: CATSDGGGVSSGANVLTF

cdr3_length: 12
j_call: TRBJ2-1
d_call: TRBD2
clone_size: NA
v_call: TRBV7-8
cdr3_nt: TGTGCCAGCAGCGGAGCGGGAGGTTCTCGGTTCTTC
cdr3_aa: CASSGAGGSRFF

cdr3_length: 17
j_call: TRBJ2-1
d_call: NA
clone_size: NA
v_call: TRBV9
cdr3_nt: TGTGCCAGCAGTTTTGGGGACATGAAACTTTACTACAATGAGCAGTTCTTC
cdr3_aa: CASSFGDMKLYYNEQFF

cdr3_length: 14
j_call: TRBJ2-2
d_call: NA
clone_size: NA
v_call: TRBV7-9
cdr3_nt: TGTGCCAGCAGCTCACTAGCAAGCACCGGGGAGCTGTTTTTT
cdr3_aa: CASSSLASTGELFF

cdr3_length: 11
j_call: TRBJ2-7
d_call: NA
clone_size: few
v_call: TRBV29-1
cdr3_nt: TGCAGCGTTGCCAGGGCCCACGAGCAGTACTTC
cdr3_aa: CSVARAHEQYF

cdr3_length: 14
j_call: TRBJ1-1
d_call: TRBD1
clone_size: NA
v_call: TRBV28
cdr3_nt: TGTGCCAGCAGACTAGGGGGCGAGAACACTGAAGCTTTCTTT
cdr3_aa: CASRLGGENTEAFF

cdr3_length: 12
j_call: TRBJ1-2
d_call: NA
clone_size: NA
v_call: TRBV21-1
cdr3_nt: TGTGCCAGCAGCAATGGACAGAGGGACTACACCTTC
cdr3_aa: CASSNGQRDYTF

cdr3_length: 16
j_call: TRBJ1-2
d_call: TRBD1
clone_size: once
v_call: TRBV28
cdr3_nt: TGTGCCAGCAGTTTTCGCCGGGGACAGATTAACTATGGCTACACCTTC
cdr3_aa: CASSFRRGQINYGYTF

cdr3_length: 14
j_call: TRBJ1-1
d_call: NA
clone_size: NA
v_call: TRBV19
cdr3_nt: TGTGCCAGCCGAACCACCGGGGTTAACACTGAAGCTTTCTTT
cdr3_aa: CASRTTGVNTEAFF

cdr3_length: 14
j_call: TRBJ2-7
d_call: NA
clone_size: NA
v_call: TRBV3-1/TRBV3-2
cdr3_nt: TGTGCCAGCAGCCAGGCATCTCACAGAAACGAGCAGTACTTC
cdr3_aa: CASSQASHRNEQYF

cdr3_length: 15
j_call: TRBJ2-1
d_call: TRBD2
clone_size: NA
v_call: TRBV5-1
cdr3_nt: TGCGCCAGCAGCTGGACTAGCGGTATTACAAGTGAGCAGTTCTTC
cdr3_aa: CASSWTSGITSEQFF

cdr3_length: 15
j_call: TRBJ2-1
d_call: TRBD2
clone_size: NA
v_call: TRBV28
cdr3_nt: TGTGCCAGCAGTCCCTGGACTAGCGGGGCCAATGAGCAGTTCTTC
cdr3_aa: CASSPWTSGANEQFF